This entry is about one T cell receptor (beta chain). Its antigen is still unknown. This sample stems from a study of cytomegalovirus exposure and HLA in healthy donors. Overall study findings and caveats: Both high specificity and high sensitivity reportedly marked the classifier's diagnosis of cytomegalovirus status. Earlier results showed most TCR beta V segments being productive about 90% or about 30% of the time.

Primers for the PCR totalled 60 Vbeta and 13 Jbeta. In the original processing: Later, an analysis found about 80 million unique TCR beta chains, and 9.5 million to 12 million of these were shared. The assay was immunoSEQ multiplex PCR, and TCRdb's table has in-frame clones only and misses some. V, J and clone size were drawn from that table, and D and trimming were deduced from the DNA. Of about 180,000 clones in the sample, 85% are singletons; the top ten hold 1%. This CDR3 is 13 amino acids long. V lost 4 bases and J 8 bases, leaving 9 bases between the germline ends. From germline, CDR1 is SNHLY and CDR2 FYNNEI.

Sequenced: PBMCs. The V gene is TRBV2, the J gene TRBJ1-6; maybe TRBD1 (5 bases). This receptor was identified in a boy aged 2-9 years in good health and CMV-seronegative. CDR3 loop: CASSAGRDSPLHF. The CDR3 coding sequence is TGTGCCAGCAGTGCAGGGAGGGATTCACCCCTCCACTTT.